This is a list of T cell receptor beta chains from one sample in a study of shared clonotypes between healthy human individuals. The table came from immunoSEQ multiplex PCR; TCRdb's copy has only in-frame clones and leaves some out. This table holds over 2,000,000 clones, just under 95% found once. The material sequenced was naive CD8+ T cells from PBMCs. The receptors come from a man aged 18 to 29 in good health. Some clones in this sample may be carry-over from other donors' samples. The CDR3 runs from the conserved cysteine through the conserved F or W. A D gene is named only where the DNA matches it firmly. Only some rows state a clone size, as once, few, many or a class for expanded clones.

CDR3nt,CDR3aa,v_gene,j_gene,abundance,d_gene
TGTGCCAGCAGTGAGAGGGGTCGGGTCACCGGGGAGCTGTTTTTT,CASSERGRVTGELFF,TRBV2,TRBJ2-2,once,.
TGTGCCAGCAGCTTAGAATTCACGCAGGGGGCCAGTAGGTCTGAAGCTTTCTTT,CASSLEFTQGASRSEAFF,TRBV7-9,TRBJ1-1,.,TRBD1
TGTGCCAGCATCAGAAAACGGGGGATCTGGACTGAAGCTTTCTTT,CASIRKRGIWTEAFF,TRBV28,TRBJ1-1,.,.
TGTGCCAGCAGCGTAGGTCTCCTTGCAAATGAGCAGTTCTTC,CASSVGLLANEQFF,TRBV9,TRBJ2-1,.,.
TGTGCCAGCAGTTTATTCCGGGACAGGGAGTCCTATGGCTACACCTTC,CASSLFRDRESYGYTF,TRBV27,TRBJ1-2,.,TRBD1
TGTGCCAGCAGCCAAGGGCCCTCCCCCACAGATACGCAGTATTTT,CASSQGPSPTDTQYF,TRBV7-6,TRBJ2-3,.,.
TGTGCCAGCAGCCGGCGGGACAGTCTCTCCTACGAGCAGTACTTC,CASSRRDSLSYEQYF,TRBV7-9,TRBJ2-7,.,.
TGTGCCAGCAGTATGGGACAGGGCACTAGCACAGATACGCAGTATTTT,CASSMGQGTSTDTQYF,TRBV27,TRBJ2-3,.,TRBD1
TGTGCCAGCAGTCCCCGCCGACTAGCGGGAGTCAATGAGCAGTTCTTC,CASSPRRLAGVNEQFF,TRBV28,TRBJ2-1,.,TRBD2
TGCGCCAGCAGTCATCCGGGGCCAGAACTAGCCAAAAACATTCAGTACTTC,CASSHPGPELAKNIQYF,TRBV23-1,TRBJ2-4,.,.
TGTGCCAGCAGCCTTATAGCGCGGGAGAGGTCCTACGAGCAGTACTTC,CASSLIARERSYEQYF,TRBV13,TRBJ2-7,.,TRBD2
TGTGCCAGCAGCTTAGGTGGGGAACCTACGGAGCAGTACTTC,CASSLGGEPTEQYF,TRBV7-2,TRBJ2-7,.,.
TGTGCCAGCAGCTTTGCGGGTCAGGGATGGAACTACGAGCAGTACTTC,CASSFAGQGWNYEQYF,TRBV5-6,TRBJ2-7,.,.
TGTGCCAGCAGTGAAGGGACAAACCAAGAGACCCAGTACTTC,CASSEGTNQETQYF,TRBV6-1,TRBJ2-5,.,.
TGCGCCAGCAGCCAAGGGGCGGCCCTACGATACAATGAGCAGTTCTTC,CASSQGAALRYNEQFF,TRBV4-1,TRBJ2-1,once,.
TGTGCCAGCACCGACCAAAGCACAGATACGCAGTATTTT,CASTDQSTDTQYF,TRBV27,TRBJ2-3,.,.
TGTGCCAGCAGCTCCCCCGGCGCCGGCGGGGGGAACACTGAAGCTTTCTTT,CASSSPGAGGGNTEAFF,TRBV7-9,TRBJ1-1,.,.
TGTGCCAGCAGCTCCCTGTTGGCAGATACGCAGTATTTT,CASSSLLADTQYF,TRBV7-9,TRBJ2-3,.,.
TGTGCCAGCAGTTCACTGACTAGCAACATTCAGTACTTC,CASSSLTSNIQYF,TRBV27,TRBJ2-4,.,TRBD2
TGTGCCTGGAGTGGTTCGACAGGATTTTTTCAAGATACGCAGTATTTT,CAWSGSTGFFQDTQYF,TRBV30,TRBJ2-3,.,.
TGTGCCAGCAGTGCCCGCGGACAGGGGGTGAAAGAGCAGTTCTTC,CASSARGQGVKEQFF,TRBV6-4,TRBJ2-1,.,TRBD1
TGCGCCAGCAGCCCCCTACTATTCTCGGGCACTGAAGCTTTCTTT,CASSPLLFSGTEAFF,TRBV4-3,TRBJ1-1,.,.
TGTGCCAGCAGCGCCAGGACAGACAACTATGGCTACACCTTC,CASSARTDNYGYTF,TRBV9,TRBJ1-2,once,.
TGTGCCACCAGCAGGACAGGAAACACCATATATTTT,CATSRTGNTIYF,TRBV15,TRBJ1-3,.,.
TGTGCCAGCAGTTACTCGGAGGGGCCGGGGCTGTTCTTC,CASSYSEGPGLFF,TRBV6-5,TRBJ2-1,.,.
TGTGCCAGTAGTATAGATGGGAGAATGAGCTATGGCTACACCTTC,CASSIDGRMSYGYTF,TRBV19,TRBJ1-2,.,.
TGTGCCAGCAGCTTAAGGACAGGGTATAGTGGTACTTACAATGAGCAGTTCTTC,CASSLRTGYSGTYNEQFF,TRBV11-3,TRBJ2-1,.,TRBD1